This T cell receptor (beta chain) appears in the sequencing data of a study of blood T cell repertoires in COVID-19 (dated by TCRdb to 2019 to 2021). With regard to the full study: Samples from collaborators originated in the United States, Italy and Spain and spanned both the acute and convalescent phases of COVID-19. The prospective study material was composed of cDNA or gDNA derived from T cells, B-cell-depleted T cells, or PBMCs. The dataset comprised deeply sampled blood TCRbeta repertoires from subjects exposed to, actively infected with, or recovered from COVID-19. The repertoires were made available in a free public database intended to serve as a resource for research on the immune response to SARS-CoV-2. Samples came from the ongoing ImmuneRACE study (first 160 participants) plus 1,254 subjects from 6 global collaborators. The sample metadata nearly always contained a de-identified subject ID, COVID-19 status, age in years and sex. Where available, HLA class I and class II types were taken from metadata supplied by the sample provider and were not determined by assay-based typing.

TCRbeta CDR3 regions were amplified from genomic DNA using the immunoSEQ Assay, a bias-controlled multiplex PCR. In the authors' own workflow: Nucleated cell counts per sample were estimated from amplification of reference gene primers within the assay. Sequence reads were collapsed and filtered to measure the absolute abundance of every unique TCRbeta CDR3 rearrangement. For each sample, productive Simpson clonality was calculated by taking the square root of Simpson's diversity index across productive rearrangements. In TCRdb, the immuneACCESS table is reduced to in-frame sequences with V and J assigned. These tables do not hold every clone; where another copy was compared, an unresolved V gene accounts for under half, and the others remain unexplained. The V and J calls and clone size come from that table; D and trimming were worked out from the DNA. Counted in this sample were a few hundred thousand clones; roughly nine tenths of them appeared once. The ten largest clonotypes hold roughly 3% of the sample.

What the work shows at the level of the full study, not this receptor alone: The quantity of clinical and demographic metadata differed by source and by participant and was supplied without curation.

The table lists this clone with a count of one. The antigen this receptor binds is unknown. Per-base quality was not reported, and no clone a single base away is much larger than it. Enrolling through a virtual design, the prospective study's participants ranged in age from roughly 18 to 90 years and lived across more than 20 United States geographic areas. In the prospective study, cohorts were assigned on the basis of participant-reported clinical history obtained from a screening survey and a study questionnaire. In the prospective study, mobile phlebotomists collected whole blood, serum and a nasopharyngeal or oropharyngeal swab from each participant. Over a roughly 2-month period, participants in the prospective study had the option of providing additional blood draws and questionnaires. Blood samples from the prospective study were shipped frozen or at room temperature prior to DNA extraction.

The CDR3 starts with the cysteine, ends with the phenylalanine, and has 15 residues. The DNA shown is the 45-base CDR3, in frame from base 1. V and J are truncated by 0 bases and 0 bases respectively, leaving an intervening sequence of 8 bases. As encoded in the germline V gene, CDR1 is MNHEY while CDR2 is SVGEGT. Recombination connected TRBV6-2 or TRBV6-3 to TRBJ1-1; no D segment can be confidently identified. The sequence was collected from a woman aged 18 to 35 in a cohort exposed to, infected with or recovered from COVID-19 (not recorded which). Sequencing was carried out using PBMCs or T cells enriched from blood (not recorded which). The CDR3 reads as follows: CASSYSPGLNTEAFF. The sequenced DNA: TGTGCCAGCAGTTACTCGCCAGGTTTGAACACTGAAGCTTTCTTT.